This T cell receptor beta chain was sequenced during a study of T cell repertoires in cytomegalovirus infection (dated by TCRdb to the late 2010s). A note on the overall study: Donor HLA type was relevant to the analysis, as public TCR beta signatures indicated carriage of CMV infection together with the matching HLA type. Findings and caveats that apply to the study as a whole: The ex vivo response was dominated by HLA-C-restricted CMV-specific TCR beta clonotypes, and the single most frequent clonotype in two of eight donors was supplied by these HLA-C-restricted clonotypes. In both this cohort and an independent cohort of over 350 donors, the cumulative frequency of public TCR beta family members distinguished carriers of CMV infection plus the relevant HLA type.

In its sample, this clonotype was seen many times. Its recognized antigen is unknown. Base qualities are not recorded, but no much larger clone differs from it by a single base. TCRdb records Illumina HiSeq 1500 as the sequencer. Using fastp trimming at Q25 and MiXCR clonotype assembly, TCRdb reanalyzed the public sequencing data and kept in-frame beta chains. When rows share a CDR3 protein, they turn into one entry using the most common DNA and genes. For this sample the table gives fewer than 350,000 distinct CDR3 sequences, of which 9.5% were detected only once. About 3.9% of the sample is taken by the ten largest. The CDR3, from cysteine to phenylalanine, totals 15 residues. Only the CDR3 DNA stays, 45 bases, in frame from base 1. The germline V gene (reference sequence) provides CDR1 SEHNR and CDR2 FQNEAQ. Relative to germline, V is 5 bases shorter and J is 4 bases shorter, with 15 bases between their ends.

The receptor comes from a human donor in good health (CMV status not recorded). Some clones in this sample may be carry-over from other donors' samples. The sample was PBMCs. In this chain, TRBV7-9 is recombined with TRBJ1-5; TRBD1 is possibly the D segment (6 matching bases). The sequenced DNA: TGTGCCAGCAGCCCCGAGGGGACACTAAATCAGCCCCAGCATTTT. Its product reads: CASSPEGTLNQPQHF.